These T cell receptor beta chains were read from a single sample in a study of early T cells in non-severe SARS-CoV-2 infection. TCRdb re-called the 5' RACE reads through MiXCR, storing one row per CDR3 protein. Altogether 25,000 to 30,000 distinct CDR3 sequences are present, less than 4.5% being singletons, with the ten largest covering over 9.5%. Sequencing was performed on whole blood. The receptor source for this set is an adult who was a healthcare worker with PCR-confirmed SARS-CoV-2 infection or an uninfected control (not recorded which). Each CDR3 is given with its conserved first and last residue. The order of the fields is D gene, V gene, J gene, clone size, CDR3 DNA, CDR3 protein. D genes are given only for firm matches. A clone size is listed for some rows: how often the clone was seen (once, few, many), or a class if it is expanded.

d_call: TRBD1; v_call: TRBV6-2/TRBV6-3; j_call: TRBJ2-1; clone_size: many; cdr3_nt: TGTGCCAGCAGTCCTCCGGGGACAGGAGACAATGAGCAGTTCTTC; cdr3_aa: CASSPPGTGDNEQFF
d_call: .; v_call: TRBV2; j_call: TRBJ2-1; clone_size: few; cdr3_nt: TGTGCCAGCAGGGGACAGACTAGCTCCTACAATGAGCAGTTCTTC; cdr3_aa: CASRGQTSSYNEQFF
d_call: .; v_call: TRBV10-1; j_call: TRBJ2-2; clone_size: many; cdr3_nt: TGCGCCAGCAGTGAATCTTGGGAGGGGGCGAACACCGGGGAGCTGTTTTTT; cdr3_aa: CASSESWEGANTGELFF
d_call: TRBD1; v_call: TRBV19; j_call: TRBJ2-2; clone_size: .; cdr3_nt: TGTGCCAGTAGTGCCGGACAGGCGAACACCGGGGAGCTGTTTTTT; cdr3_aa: CASSAGQANTGELFF
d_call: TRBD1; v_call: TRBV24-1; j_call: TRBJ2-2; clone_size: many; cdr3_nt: TGTGCCACCAGTGATTCGGGACAGGGAGCCACCGGGGAGCTGTTTTTT; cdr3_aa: CATSDSGQGATGELFF
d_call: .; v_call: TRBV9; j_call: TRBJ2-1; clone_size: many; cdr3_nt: TGTGCCAGCAGCCCTAGGGGGATTCGCTACAATGAGCAGTTCTTC; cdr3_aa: CASSPRGIRYNEQFF
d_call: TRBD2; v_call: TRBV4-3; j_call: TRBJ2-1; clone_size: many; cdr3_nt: TGCGCCAGCAGCCAAGGACTAGCGCCCAATGAGCAGTTCTTC; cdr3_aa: CASSQGLAPNEQFF
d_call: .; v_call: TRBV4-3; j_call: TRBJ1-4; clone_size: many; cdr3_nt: TGCGCCAGCAGCCAAGATATGACGCAGGTTGGGGAAAAACTGTTTTTT; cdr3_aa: CASSQDMTQVGEKLFF
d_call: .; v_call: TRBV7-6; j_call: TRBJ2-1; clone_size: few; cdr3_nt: TGTGCCAGCAGCTCCCGGGACAACTCAAACAATGAGCAGTTCTTC; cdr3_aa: CASSSRDNSNNEQFF
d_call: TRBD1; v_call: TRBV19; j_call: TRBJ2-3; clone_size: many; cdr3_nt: TGTGCCAGCTCCAACAGGGGCGACGGTGGCACAGATACGCAGTATTTT; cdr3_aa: CASSNRGDGGTDTQYF
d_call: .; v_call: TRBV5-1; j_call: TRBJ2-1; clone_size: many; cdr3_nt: TGCGCCAGCAGCTTTGGCAGGGGAGGGATCGATGAGCAGTTCTTC; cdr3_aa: CASSFGRGGIDEQFF
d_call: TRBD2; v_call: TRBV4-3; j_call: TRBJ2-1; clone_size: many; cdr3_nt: TGCGCCAGCAGCCAAGAACGGGAGGGCCGTCTTAACAGTGAGCAGTTCTTC; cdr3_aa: CASSQEREGRLNSEQFF
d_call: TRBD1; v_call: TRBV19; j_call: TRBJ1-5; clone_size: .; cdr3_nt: TGTGTCAGTAGTATAGCCGGGACAGGTTTCAATCAGCCCCAGCATTTT; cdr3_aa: CVSSIAGTGFNQPQHF
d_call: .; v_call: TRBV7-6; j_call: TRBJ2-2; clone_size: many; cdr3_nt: TGTGCCAGCACCCTCCTATCCACCGGGGAGCTGTTTTTT; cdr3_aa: CASTLLSTGELFF
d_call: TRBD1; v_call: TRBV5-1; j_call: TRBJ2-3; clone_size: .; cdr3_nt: TGCGCCAGCAGCTTGGCCGGGACAGGGGGCGCAGATACGCAGTATTTT; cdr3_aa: CASSLAGTGGADTQYF
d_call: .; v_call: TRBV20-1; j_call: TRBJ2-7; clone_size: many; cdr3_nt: TGCAGTGCTAGAGATCCAGGGGAGTCCTACGAGCAGTACTTC; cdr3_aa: CSARDPGESYEQYF
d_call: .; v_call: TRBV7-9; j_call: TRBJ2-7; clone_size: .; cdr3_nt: TGTGCCAACAGCCGTCCCGACACAGCCTACTCCTACGAGCAGTACTTC; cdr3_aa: CANSRPDTAYSYEQYF
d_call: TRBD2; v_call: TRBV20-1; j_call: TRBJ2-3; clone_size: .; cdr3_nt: TGCAGTGCTAGAGATCCCTTAATAGCGGGAGTTAGCACAGATACGCAGTATTTT; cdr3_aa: CSARDPLIAGVSTDTQYF
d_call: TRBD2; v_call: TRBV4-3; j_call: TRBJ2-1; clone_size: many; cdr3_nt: TGCGCCAGCAGCCCGACGGCCGGGACTAGCGGGAAGAATGAGCAGTTCTTC; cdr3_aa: CASSPTAGTSGKNEQFF
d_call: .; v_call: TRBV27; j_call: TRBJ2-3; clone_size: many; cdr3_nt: TGTGCCAGCAGCAACCGGGCCCCCCGGGCACCTTTCACAGATACGCAGTATTTT; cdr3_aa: CASSNRAPRAPFTDTQYF